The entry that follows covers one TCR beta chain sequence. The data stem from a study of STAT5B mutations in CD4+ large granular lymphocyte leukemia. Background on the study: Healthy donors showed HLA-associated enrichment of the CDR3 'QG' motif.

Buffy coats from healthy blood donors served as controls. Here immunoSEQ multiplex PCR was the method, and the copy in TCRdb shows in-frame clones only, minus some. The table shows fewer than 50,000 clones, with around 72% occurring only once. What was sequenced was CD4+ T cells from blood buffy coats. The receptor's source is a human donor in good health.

CDR3 coding DNA: TGTGCCAGCAGCCCAATAGCGGGAGGCCTCCTGTCGAACACCGGGGAGCTGTTTTTT. It codes for CASSPIAGGLLSNTGELFF. This chain links TRBV7-3 with TRBJ2-2, with TRBD2 matching 10 bases. This CDR3 has 19 amino acids. From germline, CDR1 is SGHTA and CDR2 FQGTGA. The junction had 12 bases not matched to a gene; V was cut back by 5 bases and J by 0 bases.